This T cell receptor beta chain came from a study of response to subunit inactivated influenza vaccine. V shed 7 bases, J shed 3 bases, and the junction held 7 bases outside the gene matches. The CDR3 is made up of 14 amino acids. The germline V gene has CDR1 SEHNR and CDR2 FQNEAQ (reference sequence). In this sample, this clonotype turned up a few times. TCRdb passed the RT-PCR reads through MiXCR, listing each CDR3 protein once. The top ten hold 25% to 30% of the sample, which has approximately 170,000 distinct CDR3 sequences, over 9.5% seen once. These data were also reused for a study on T cells expressing NK-cell markers. As that study records: cDNA encoding TCR beta was synthesized via 5'RACE template switching incorporating UMIs. It was from sorted CD3+CD56+NKG2C+, CD3+CD56+NKG2C- and CD3+CD56-NKG2C+ T cells that TCR beta repertoires came. Sequencing covered eight donors, seven HCMV-seropositive and one seronegative.

V is TRBV7-9 and J is TRBJ1-2, with 8 nucleotides matching TRBD1. This specimen was CD8+ T cells sorted from PBMCs, taken about 13 days after vaccination. This clonotype was sampled from a man aged 45-65 years who received an inactivated influenza vaccine. CDR3 nucleotides: TGTGCCAGCACCAAGGACAGGGCTTACTATGGCTACACCTTC. Protein sequence: CASTKDRAYYGYTF.